This T cell receptor beta chain was identified during a study of control samples from healthy donors and cancer patients. This CDR3 is 18 amino acids long. Looked up from germline, CDR1 is SEHNR and CDR2 is FQNEAQ (reference sequence). The ends were cut back, 1 base at V and 10 bases at J, with 23 bases in the middle. Some clones are missing from TCRdb's copy, which holds only in-frame ones; the method was immunoSEQ multiplex PCR. Counted here are some 19,000 clones, 80% to 90% occurring once; the ten biggest clones make up about 23%. This clone was recorded once. This chain uses TRBV7-9 with TRBJ1-6, with unresolved D. The sequencing sample was made of PBMCs. This clonotype originated in a man between 60 and 75 years old with colorectal cancer. The CDR3 sequence: CASSLGSLGHIGGSPLHF. The CDR3 DNA reads TGTGCCAGCAGCTTAGGATCCCTAGGTCACATCGGTGGATCACCCCTCCACTTT.